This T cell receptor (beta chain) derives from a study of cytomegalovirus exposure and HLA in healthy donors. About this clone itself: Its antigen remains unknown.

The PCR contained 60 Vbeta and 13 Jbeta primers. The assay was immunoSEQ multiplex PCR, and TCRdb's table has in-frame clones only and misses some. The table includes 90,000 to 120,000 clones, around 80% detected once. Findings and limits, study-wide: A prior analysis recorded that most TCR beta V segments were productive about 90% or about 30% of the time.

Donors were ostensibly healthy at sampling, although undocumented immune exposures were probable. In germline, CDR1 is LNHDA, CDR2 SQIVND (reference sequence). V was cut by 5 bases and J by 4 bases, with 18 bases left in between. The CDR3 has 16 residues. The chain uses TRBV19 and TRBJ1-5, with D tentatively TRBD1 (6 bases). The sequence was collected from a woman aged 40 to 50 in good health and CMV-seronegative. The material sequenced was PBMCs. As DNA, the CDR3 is TGTGCCAGTAGTGTAGGGACACCCGGGAGGAATCAGCCCCAGCATTTT. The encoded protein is CASSVGTPGRNQPQHF.